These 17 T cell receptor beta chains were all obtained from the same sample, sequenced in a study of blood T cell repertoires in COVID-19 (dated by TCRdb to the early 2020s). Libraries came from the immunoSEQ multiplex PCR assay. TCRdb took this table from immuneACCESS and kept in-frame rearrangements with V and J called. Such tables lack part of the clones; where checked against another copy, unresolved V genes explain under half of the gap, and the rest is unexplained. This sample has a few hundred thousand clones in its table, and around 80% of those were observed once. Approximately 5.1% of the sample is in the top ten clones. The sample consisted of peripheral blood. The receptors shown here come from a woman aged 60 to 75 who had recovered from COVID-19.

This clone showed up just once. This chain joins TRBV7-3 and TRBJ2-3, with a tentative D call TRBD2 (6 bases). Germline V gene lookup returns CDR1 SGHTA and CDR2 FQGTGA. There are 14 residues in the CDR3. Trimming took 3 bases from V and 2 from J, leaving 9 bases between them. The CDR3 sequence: CASSLGTFTDTQYF. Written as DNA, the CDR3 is TGTGCCAGCAGCTTGGGGACTTTCACAGATACGCAGTATTTT.

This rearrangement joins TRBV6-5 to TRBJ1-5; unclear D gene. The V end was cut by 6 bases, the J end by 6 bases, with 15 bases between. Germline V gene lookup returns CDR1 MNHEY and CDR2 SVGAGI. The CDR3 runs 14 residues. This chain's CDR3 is CASSPRRLGQPQHF. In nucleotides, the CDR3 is TGTGCCAGCAGCCCGAGGAGGTTGGGTCAGCCCCAGCATTTT.

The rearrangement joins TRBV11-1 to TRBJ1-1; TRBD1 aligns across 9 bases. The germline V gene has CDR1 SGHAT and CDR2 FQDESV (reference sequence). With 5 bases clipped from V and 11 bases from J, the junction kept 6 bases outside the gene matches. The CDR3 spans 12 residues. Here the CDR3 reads CASSEQGAFAFF. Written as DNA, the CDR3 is TGTGCCAGCAGCGAACAGGGGGCTTTTGCTTTCTTT.

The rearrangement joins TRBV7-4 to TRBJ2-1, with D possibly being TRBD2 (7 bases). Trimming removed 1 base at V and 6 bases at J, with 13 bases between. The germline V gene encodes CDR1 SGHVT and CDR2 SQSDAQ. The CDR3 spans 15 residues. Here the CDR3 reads CASSLEARGGNEQFF. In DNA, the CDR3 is TGTGCCAGCAGCTTAGAGGCTAGGGGGGGCAATGAGCAGTTCTTC.

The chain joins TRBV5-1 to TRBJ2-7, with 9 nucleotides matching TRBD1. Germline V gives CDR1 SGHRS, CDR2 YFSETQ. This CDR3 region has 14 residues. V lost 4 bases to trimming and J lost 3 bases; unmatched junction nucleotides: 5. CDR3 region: CASSTEDRGYEQYF. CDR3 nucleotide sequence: TGCGCCAGCAGCACTGAGGACAGGGGCTACGAGCAGTACTTC.

The CDR3 sequence: CASSSPPDEQYF. CDR3 nucleotide sequence: TGTGCCAGCAGTTCCCCCCCCGACGAGCAGTACTTC. The V call is TRBV6-5, the J call TRBJ2-7; D remains ambiguous. Germline values: CDR1 MNHEY, CDR2 SVGAGI. CDR3 length: 12 amino acids. V lost 4 bases, J lost 5 bases, and 9 bases lay in between.

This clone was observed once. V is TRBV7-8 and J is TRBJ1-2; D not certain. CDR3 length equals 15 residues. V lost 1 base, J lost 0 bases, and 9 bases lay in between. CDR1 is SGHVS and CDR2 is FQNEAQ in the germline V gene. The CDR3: CASSLDRVPNYGYTF. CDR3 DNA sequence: TGTGCCAGCAGCTTAGATCGCGTACCTAACTATGGCTACACCTTC.

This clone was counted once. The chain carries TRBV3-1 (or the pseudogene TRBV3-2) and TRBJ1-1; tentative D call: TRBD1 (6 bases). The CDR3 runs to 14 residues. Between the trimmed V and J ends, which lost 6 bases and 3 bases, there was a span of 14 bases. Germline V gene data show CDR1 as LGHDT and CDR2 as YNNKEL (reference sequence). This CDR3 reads CASSPRGEYTEAFF. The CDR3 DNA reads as TGTGCCAGCAGTCCCAGGGGCGAGTACACTGAAGCTTTCTTT.

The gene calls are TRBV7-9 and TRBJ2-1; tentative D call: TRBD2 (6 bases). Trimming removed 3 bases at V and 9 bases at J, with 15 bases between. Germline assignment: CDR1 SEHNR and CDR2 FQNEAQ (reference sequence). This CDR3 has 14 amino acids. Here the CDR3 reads CASSLDGGLIEQFF. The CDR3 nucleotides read TGTGCCAGCAGCTTGGACGGGGGACTGATTGAGCAGTTCTTC.

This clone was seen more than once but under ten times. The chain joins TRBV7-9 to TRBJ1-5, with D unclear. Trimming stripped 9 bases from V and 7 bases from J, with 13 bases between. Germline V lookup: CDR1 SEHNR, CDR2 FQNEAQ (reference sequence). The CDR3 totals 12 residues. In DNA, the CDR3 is TGTGCCAGAACCACGCAGGTGCAGCCCCAGCATTTT. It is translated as CARTTQVQPQHF.

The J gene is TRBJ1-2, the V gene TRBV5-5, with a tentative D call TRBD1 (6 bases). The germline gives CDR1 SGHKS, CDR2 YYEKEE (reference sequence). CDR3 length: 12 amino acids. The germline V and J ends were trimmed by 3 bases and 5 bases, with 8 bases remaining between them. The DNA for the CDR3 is TGTGCCAGCAGCTATACAGGGTATGGCTACACCTTC. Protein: CASSYTGYGYTF.

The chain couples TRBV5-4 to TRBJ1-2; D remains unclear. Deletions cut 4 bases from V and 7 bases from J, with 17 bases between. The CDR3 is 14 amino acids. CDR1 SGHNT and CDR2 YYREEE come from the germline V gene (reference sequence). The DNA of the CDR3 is TGTGCCAGCAGCGCCCTAGTGGGGAGCCGTGGCTACACCTTC. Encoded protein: CASSALVGSRGYTF. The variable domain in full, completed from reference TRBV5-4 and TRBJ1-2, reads ETGVTQSPTHLIKTRGQQVTLRCSSQSGHNTVSWYQQALGQGPQFIFQYYREEENGRGNFPPRFSGLQFPNYSSELNVNALELDDSALYLCASSALVGSRGYTFGSGTRLTVV.

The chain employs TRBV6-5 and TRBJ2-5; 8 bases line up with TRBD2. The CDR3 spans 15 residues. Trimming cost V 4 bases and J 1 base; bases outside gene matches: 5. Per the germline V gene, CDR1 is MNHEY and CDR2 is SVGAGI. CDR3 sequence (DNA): TGTGCCAGCAGTTCAAGCGGGGGCTCCCAAGAGACCCAGTACTTC. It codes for CASSSSGGSQETQYF.

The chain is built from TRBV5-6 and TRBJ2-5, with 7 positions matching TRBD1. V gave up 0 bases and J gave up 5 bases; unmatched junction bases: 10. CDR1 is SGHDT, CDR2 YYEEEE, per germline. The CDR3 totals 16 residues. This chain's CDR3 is CASSLVQDRLAETQYF. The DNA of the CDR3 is TGTGCCAGCAGCTTGGTTCAGGACAGGTTGGCCGAGACCCAGTACTTC.

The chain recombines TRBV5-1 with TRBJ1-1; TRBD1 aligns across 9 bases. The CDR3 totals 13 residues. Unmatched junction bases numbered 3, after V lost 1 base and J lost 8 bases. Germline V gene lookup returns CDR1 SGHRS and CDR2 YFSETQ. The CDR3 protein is CASSLTGGPEAFF. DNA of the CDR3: TGCGCCAGCAGCTTGACAGGGGGCCCCGAAGCTTTCTTT.

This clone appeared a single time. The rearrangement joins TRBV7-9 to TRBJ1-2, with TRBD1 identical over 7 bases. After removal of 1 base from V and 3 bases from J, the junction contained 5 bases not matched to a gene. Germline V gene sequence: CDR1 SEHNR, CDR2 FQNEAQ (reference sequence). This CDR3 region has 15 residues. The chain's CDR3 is CASSLGWDRDYGYTF. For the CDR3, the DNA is TGTGCCAGCAGCTTAGGATGGGACAGAGACTATGGCTACACCTTC.

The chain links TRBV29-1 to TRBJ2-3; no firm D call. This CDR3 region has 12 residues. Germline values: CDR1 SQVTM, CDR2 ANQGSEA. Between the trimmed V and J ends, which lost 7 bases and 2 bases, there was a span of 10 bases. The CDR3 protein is CSAEKLTDTQYF. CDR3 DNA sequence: TGCAGCGCCGAGAAACTCACAGATACGCAGTATTTT.